The subject of this entry is one TCR beta chain. The antigen remains unidentified. The sample comes from a study of cytomegalovirus exposure and HLA in healthy donors. V was shortened by 3 bases and J by 5 bases, with 14 bases between the two germline ends. CDR3 length equals 15 residues. Germline V gene lookup returns CDR1 SGHVS and CDR2 FQNEAQ. Study results and caveats: V- and J-gene trimming in TCR beta was tied to a missense DCLRE1C variant by an analysis performed later.

It was with 60 Vbeta and 13 Jbeta primers that the PCR ran. TCRdb's copy holds only in-frame clones and misses some; the assay was immunoSEQ multiplex PCR. The sample lists roughly 150,000 clones, 64% seen once, with 2.5% to 3.5% in the top ten. The chain carries TRBV7-8 and TRBJ1-5, with D possibly being TRBD1 (5 bases). What was sequenced was PBMCs. The clonotype comes from a woman in her thirties in good health and CMV-seropositive. CDR3 sequence (DNA): TGTGCCAGCAGCTTCGGCGACAGTACCGATCAGCCCCAGCATTTT. Its protein is CASSFGDSTDQPQHF.